Described below is a single T cell receptor (beta chain) sequence and its context. Antigen: not known. The data derive from a study of vaccination and CD4 T cells after COVID-19. The overall study: Each of the control cultures got a CEFX pool, an HIV-1 Nef pool, or no peptide.

CDR1 and CDR2 from the germline V gene are MNHEY and SMNVEV (reference sequence). This CDR3 has 14 residues. V lost 2 bases to trimming and J lost 3 bases, with 9 bases between them. With the Oncomine TCR Beta short-read assay, DNA from cultured CD4+ T cells was sequenced. After culture, CD4+ T cells served as the source for genomic DNA extraction. MiXCR was run by TCRdb on the PCR reads, yielding one entry per CDR3 protein. The profile shows approximately 15,000 distinct CDR3 sequences, over 60% of them singletons. As to treatment: approximately nine-day PBMC culture with coronavirus spike peptide pools or control peptides (ViraFEST assay).

Material for sequencing was CD4+ T cells from blood, cultured in vitro. This TCR was recovered from a human donor who had recovered from COVID-19. This rearrangement joins TRBV27 to TRBJ2-3; D gene unclear. The CDR3 DNA follows: TGTGCCAGCAGTTTAGTATTCGAAACAGATACGCAGTATTTT. The encoded protein is CASSLVFETDTQYF.